This is a list of T cell receptor beta chains from one sample in a study of blood T cells in healthy people across ages. Each CDR3 protein is one row after TCRdb ran MiXCR on the 5' RACE reads. The sample yields over a million distinct CDR3 sequences, approximately 25% seen once. The data also belong to a second study, concerning T cells of mothers and their children.

Sample: blood. The receptors were gathered from a girl under 10 years old in good health. The CDR3 runs from the conserved cysteine through the conserved F or W. Each record gives: clone size, J gene, V gene, CDR3 protein. Expanded clones get a size class; other rows say once, few or many, or leave the size out.

>many|TRBJ2-7|TRBV12-3/TRBV12-4
CASSLAQPYEQYF
>few|TRBJ2-7|TRBV12-3/TRBV12-4
CASSLWLAGVAVKQYF
>.|TRBJ2-7|TRBV3-1
CASSPSDRGRNSEQYF
>.|TRBJ1-3|TRBV5-6
CASSPQFANTIYF
>.|TRBJ1-2|TRBV12-3/TRBV12-4
CASTPGGSDGYTF
>few|.|TRBV5-1
CASSTRRAGQETQYF
>few|TRBJ2-7|TRBV6-1
CASSEGGLTGYEQYF
>.|TRBJ2-5|TRBV12-3/TRBV12-4
CASSPTHSDGVYQETQYF
>few|TRBJ2-7|TRBV28
CASSYRGYFGEQYF
>few|TRBJ1-2|TRBV2
CASSPGTAMNYGYTF
>.|TRBJ2-5|TRBV29-1
CSVKGTMQETQYF
>.|TRBJ1-2|TRBV7-2
CASSTTGGGYGYTF
>.|TRBJ2-5|TRBV20-1
CSVPGPRGTETWGETQYF
>.|TRBJ2-1|TRBV29-1
CSVGLGDRPNNEQFF
>few|TRBJ2-5|TRBV2
CASMEAPYQETQYF
>.|TRBJ1-4|TRBV28
CASSPREKKLVF
>.|TRBJ2-7|TRBV5-6
CASSPLGTGYYEQYF
>.|TRBJ2-1|TRBV2
CASRRQITDEQFF
>.|TRBJ2-2|TRBV12-5
CASGPSPGELFF
>.|TRBJ1-2|TRBV27
CASSPQHHYGYTF
>.|TRBJ2-7|TRBV7-2
CASSLQAGPYEQYF
>few|TRBJ1-2|TRBV28
CASSLMGSYGYTF
>few|TRBJ2-7|TRBV12-3/TRBV12-4
CASRHAGTSGFYEQYF
>.|TRBJ2-2|TRBV6-5
CASSRRPGELFF
>few|TRBJ2-3|TRBV6-2/TRBV6-3
CASSLGARFFGTDTQYF
>few|TRBJ1-1|TRBV6-6
CASSYFGGQWAFF
>.|.|TRBV7-6
CASSLSGLWETQYF
>few|TRBJ2-3|TRBV11-2
CASSLEVEATQYF
>few|TRBJ2-5|TRBV29-1
CSGTGHQETQYF
>.|TRBJ2-3|TRBV7-9
CASSENPASDTQYF
>.|.|TRBV9
CASSVEEDSPNNEQFF
>.|TRBJ1-1|TRBV29-1
CSVVDYMNTEAFF
>.|TRBJ2-1|TRBV7-6
CASSFPEVEQFF
>.|.|TRBV7-2
CASSFDRGPVDEQYF
>few|TRBJ2-1|TRBV4-3
CASSQDHRQGNNEQFF
>.|TRBJ1-3|TRBV11-2
CASSLFSDSGNTIYF
>.|TRBJ1-4|TRBV10-2
CASSGGQDNEKLFF
>.|TRBJ2-3|TRBV6-5
CASSYTASDTQYF
>few|TRBJ2-5|TRBV28
CASSLLGGPGDF
>few|TRBJ2-7|TRBV7-9
CASSLSLGQGAIYEQYF